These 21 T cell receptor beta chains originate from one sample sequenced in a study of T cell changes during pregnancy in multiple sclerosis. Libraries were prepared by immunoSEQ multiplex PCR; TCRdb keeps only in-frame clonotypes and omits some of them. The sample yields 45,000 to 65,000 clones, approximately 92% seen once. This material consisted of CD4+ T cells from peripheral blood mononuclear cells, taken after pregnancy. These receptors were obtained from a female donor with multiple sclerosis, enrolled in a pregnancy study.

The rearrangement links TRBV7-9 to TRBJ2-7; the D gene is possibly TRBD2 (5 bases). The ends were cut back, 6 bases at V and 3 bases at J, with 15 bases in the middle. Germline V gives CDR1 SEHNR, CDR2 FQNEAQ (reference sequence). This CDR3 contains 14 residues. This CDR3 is CASRPGNGNYEQYF. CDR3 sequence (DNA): TGTGCCAGCAGACCTGGGAACGGGAACTACGAGCAGTACTTC.

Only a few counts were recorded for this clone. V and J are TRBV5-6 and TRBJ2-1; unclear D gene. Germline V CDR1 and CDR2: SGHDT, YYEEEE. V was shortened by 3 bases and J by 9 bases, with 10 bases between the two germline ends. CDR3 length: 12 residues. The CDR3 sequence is CASSWSRGEQFF. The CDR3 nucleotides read TGTGCCAGCAGCTGGTCTAGAGGTGAGCAGTTCTTC.

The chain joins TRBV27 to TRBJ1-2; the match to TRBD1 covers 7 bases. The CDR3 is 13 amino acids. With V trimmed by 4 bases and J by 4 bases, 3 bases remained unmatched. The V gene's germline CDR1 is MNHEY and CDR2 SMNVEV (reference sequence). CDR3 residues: CASSSRTGYGYTF. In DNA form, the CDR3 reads TGTGCCAGCAGTTCTCGGACAGGCTATGGCTACACCTTC.

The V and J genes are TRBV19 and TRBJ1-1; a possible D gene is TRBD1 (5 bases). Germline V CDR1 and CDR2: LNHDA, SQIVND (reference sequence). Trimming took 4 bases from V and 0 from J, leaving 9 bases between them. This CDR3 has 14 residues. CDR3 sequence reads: CASSRGSVNTEAFF. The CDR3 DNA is TGTGCCAGTAGTAGGGGCAGTGTGAACACTGAAGCTTTCTTT.

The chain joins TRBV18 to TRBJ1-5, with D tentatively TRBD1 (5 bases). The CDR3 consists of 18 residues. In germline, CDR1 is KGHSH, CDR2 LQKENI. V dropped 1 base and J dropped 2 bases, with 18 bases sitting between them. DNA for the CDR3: TGTGCCAGCTCACCACGCGGGACCGCCGGCGGTGGCAATCAGCCCCAGCATTTT. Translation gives CASSPRGTAGGGNQPQHF.

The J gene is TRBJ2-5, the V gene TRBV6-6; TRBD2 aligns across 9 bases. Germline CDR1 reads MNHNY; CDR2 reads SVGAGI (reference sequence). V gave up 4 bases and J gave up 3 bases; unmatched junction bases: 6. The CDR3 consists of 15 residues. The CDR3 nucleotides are TGTGCCAGCAGTTCAAAGACTAGCGGAAAAGAGACCCAGTACTTC. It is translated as CASSSKTSGKETQYF.

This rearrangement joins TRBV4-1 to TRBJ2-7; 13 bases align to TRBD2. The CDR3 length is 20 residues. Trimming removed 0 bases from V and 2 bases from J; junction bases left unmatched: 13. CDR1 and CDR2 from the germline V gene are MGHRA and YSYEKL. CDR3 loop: CASSQDPGLAGAGKTYEQYF. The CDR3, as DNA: TGCGCCAGCAGCCAAGATCCAGGACTAGCGGGAGCGGGGAAGACCTACGAGCAGTACTTC.

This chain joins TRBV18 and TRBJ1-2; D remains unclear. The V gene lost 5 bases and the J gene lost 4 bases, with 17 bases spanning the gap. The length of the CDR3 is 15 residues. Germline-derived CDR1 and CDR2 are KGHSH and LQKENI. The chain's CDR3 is CASSTTGAPSYGYTF. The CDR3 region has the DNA TGTGCCAGCTCAACCACGGGAGCCCCTTCCTATGGCTACACCTTC.

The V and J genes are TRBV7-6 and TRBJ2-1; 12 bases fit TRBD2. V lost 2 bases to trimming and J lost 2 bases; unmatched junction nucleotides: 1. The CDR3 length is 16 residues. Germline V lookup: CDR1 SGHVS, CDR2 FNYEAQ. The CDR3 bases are TGTGCCAGCAGCTTACGGACTAGCGGGACCTACAATGAGCAGTTCTTC. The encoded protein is CASSLRTSGTYNEQFF. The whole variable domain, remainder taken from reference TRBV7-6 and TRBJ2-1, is GAGVSQSPRYKVTKRGQDVALRCDPISGHVSLYWYRQALGQGPEFLTYFNYEAQQDKSGLPNDRFSAERPEGSISTLTIQRTEQRDSAMYRCASSLRTSGTYNEQFFGPGTRLTVL.

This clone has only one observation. The CDR3 loop reads CASSTSGRETQYF. CDR3 nucleotide sequence: TGTGCCAGTTCGACTAGCGGGAGAGAGACCCAGTACTTC. The rearrangement uses TRBV5-4 and TRBJ2-5, with TRBD2 matching 12 bases. Germline V CDR1 and CDR2: SGHNT, YYREEE (reference sequence). V lost 8 bases and J lost 4; bases outside the gene matches: 3. The CDR3 is 13 residues long.

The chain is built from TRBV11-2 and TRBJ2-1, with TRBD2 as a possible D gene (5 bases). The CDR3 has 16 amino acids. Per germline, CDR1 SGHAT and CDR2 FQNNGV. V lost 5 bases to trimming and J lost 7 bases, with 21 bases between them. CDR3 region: CASSHALFGRRNEQFF. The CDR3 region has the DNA TGTGCCAGCAGCCATGCGCTCTTCGGACGGAGGAATGAGCAGTTCTTC.

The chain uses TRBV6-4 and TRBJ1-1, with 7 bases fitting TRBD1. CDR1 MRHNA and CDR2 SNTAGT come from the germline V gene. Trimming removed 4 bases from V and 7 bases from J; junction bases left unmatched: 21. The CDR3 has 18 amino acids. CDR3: CASSGPGQAIYSDIEAFF. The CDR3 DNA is TGTGCCAGCAGTGGTCCCGGACAGGCCATCTATTCCGATATTGAAGCTTTCTTT.

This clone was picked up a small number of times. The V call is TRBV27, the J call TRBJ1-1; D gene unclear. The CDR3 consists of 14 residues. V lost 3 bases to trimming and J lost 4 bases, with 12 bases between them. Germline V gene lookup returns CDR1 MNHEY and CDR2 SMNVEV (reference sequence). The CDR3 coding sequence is TGTGCCAGCAGTTTGTCGGGAAGTATCACTGAAGCTTTCTTT. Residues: CASSLSGSITEAFF.

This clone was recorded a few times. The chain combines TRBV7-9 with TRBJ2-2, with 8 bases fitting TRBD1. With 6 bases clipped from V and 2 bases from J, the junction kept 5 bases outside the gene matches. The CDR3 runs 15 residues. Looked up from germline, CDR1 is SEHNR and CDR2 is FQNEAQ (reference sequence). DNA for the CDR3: TGTGCCAGCAGGCCGGGACAGGCAAACACCGGGGAGCTGTTTTTT. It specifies CASRPGQANTGELFF.

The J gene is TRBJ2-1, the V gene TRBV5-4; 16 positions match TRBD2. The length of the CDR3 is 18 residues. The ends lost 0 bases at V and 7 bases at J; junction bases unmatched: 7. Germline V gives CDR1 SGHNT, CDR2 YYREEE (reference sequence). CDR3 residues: CASSLEGLAGGPSNEQFF. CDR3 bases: TGTGCCAGCAGCTTGGAGGGACTAGCGGGAGGGCCCAGTAATGAGCAGTTCTTC.

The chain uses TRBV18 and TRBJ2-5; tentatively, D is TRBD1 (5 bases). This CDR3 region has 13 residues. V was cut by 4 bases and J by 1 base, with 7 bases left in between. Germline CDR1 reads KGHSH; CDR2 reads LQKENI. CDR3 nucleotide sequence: TGTGCCAGCTCACGACAGCTCCAAGAGACCCAGTACTTC. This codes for CASSRQLQETQYF.

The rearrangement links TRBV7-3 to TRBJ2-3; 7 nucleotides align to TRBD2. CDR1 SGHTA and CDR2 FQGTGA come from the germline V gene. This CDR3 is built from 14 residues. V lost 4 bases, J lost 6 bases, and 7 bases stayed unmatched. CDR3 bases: TGTGCCAGCAGCTCTGGACTAGGTTTCGATACGCAGTATTTT. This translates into CASSSGLGFDTQYF.

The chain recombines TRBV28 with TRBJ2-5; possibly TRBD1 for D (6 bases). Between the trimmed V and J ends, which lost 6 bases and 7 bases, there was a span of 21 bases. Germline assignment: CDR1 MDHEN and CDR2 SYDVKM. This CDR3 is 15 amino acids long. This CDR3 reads CASSPQGRAPGTQYF. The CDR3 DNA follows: TGTGCCAGCAGCCCGCAGGGGAGAGCCCCAGGGACCCAGTACTTC.

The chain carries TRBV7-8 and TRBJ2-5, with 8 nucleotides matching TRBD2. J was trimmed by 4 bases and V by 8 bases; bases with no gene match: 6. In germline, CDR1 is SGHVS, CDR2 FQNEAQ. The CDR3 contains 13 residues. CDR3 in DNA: TGTGCCAGCGGTGCGGGGGGTCGAGAGACCCAGTACTTC. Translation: CASGAGGRETQYF.

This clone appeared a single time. The DNA of the CDR3 is TGTGCCAGCAGTTTGACTAGCGCACTCACAGATACGCAGTATTTT. Translated, it gives CASSLTSALTDTQYF. The chain uses TRBV6-5 and TRBJ2-3, with 8 bases that match TRBD2. The germline CDR1 and CDR2 sequences are MNHEY and SVGAGI. Trimming removed 4 bases from V and 2 bases from J; junction bases left unmatched: 5. The CDR3 contains 15 residues.

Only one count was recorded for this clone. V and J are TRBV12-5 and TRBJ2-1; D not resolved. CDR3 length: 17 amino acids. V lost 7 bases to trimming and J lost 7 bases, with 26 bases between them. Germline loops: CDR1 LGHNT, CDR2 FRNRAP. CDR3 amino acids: CASAPPWRTNSKNEQFF. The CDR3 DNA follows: TGTGCTAGTGCCCCCCCCTGGCGTACTAATAGTAAGAATGAGCAGTTCTTC.